This T cell receptor (beta chain) was recovered during a study of T cell responses to AZD1222 COVID-19 vaccine. The analysis combined second doses at about 4 or about 12 weeks. This table comes from immunoSEQ multiplex PCR, and its TCRdb copy is limited to in-frame clones, with some not included. The sample lists 95,000 to 110,000 clones, about 85% occurring once. This CDR3 has 13 amino acids. The V and J ends lost 4 bases and 1 base respectively, with 7 bases between them. Sequencing was performed on peripheral blood, taken 28 days after the second AZD1222 dose. This sequence originates from an adult who received the AZD1222 COVID-19 vaccine. This chain links TRBV12-3 or TRBV12-4 with TRBJ1-2; TRBD1 is a possible D gene (5 bases). This CDR3 reads CASSSTVNYGYTF. CDR3 bases: TGTGCCAGCAGTTCGACAGTTAACTATGGCTACACCTTC.